This TCR beta chain was found in a study of blood T cell repertoires in COVID-19. Either two negative PCRs, clearance, or symptom resolution qualified Cohort 3 donors as recovered. Sequencing used immunoSEQ multiplex PCR; TCRdb keeps in-frame clones, though not all of them. The table lists 490,000 or so clones, around 85% of them singletons, with around 7.9% in the top ten. This CDR3 contains 16 residues. CDR1 is SNHLY and CDR2 is FYNNEI in the germline V gene. J was trimmed by 7 bases and V by 3 bases; bases with no gene match: 11. The chain is built from TRBV2 and TRBJ2-1; 8 bases agree with TRBD1. This TCR derives from a woman aged 60 to 75 who had recovered from COVID-19. The sequenced sample consisted of PBMCs or T cells enriched from blood (not recorded which). The CDR3 nucleotides are TGTGCCAGCAGTGAGGGCAGGGGGCTTATTGGTAATGAGCAGTTCTTC. Encoded protein: CASSEGRGLIGNEQFF.